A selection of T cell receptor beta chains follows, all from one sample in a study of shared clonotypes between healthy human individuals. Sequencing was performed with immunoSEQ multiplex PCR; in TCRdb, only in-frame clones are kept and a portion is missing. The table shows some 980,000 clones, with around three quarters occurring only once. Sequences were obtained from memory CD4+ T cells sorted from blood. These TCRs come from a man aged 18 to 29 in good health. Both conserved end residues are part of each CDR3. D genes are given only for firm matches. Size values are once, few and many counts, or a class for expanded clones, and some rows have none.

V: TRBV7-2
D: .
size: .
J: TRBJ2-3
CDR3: CASSALVDTQYF
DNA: TGTGCCAGCAGCGCTTTAGTAGATACGCAGTATTTT

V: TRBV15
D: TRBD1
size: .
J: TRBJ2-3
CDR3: CATSNRDSHTDTQYF
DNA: TGTGCCACCAGCAACCGGGACAGCCACACAGATACGCAGTATTTT

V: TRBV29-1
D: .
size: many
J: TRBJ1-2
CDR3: CSVAASSYGYTF
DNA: TGCAGCGTTGCGGCCAGCTCCTATGGCTACACCTTC

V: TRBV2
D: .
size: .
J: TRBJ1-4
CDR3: CASSDLGTTNEKLFF
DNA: TGTGCCAGCAGTGATCTAGGAACAACTAATGAAAAACTGTTTTTT

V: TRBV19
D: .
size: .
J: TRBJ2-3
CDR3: CASSIAGTDTQYF
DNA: TGTGCCAGTAGTATAGCGGGCACAGATACGCAGTATTTT

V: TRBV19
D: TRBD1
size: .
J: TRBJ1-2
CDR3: CASSIGQDYGYTF
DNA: TGTGCCAGTAGTATTGGACAGGATTATGGCTACACCTTC

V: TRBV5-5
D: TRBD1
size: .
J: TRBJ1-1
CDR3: CASSQMTGLRTEAFF
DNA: TGTGCCAGCAGCCAGATGACAGGGTTGCGGACTGAAGCTTTCTTT

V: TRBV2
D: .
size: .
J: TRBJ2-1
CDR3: CASMSTVEQFF
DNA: TGTGCCAGCATGTCGACGGTCGAGCAGTTCTTC

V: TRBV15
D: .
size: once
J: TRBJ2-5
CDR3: CATSRATTETQYF
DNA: TGTGCCACCAGCAGAGCGACTACTGAGACCCAGTACTTC

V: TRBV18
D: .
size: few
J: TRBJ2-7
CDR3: CASSPYSGSYEQYF
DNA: TGTGCCAGCTCACCATACTCAGGTTCCTACGAGCAGTACTTC

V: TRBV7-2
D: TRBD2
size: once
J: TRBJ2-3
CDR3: CASSLAAPSGAYGDTQYF
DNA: TGTGCCAGCAGCTTAGCTGCGCCTAGCGGGGCCTATGGAGATACGCAGTATTTT

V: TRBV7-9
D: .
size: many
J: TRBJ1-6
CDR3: CASSFSLSPLHF
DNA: TGTGCCAGCAGCTTCAGTCTCTCACCCCTCCACTTT

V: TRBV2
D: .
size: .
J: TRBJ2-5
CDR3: CASSEWQATQETQYF
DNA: TGTGCCAGCAGTGAATGGCAGGCCACCCAAGAGACCCAGTACTTC

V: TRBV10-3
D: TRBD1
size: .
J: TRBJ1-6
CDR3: CAISLGTGSSDSPLHF
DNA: TGTGCCATCTCCCTAGGGACAGGGTCTTCGGATTCACCCCTCCACTTT

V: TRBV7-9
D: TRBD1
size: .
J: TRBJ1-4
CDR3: CASSRTGYEKLFF
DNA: TGTGCCAGCAGCCGGACAGGGTATGAAAAACTGTTTTTT

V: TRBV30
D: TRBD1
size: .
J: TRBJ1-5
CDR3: CAWSRTGPQPQHF
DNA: TGTGCCTGGAGTAGGACAGGGCCCCAGCCCCAGCATTTT

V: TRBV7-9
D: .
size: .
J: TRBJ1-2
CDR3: CASSPWGGNYGYTF
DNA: TGTGCCAGCAGCCCTTGGGGGGGGAACTATGGCTACACCTTC

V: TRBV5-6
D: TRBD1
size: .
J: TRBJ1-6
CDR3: CASSLEGGQMKNSPLHF
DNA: TGTGCCAGCAGCTTGGAGGGGGGACAGATGAAGAATTCACCCCTCCACTTT

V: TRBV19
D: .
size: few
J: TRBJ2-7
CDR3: CASSAPGGHEQYF
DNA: TGTGCCAGTAGTGCCCCCGGGGGCCACGAGCAGTACTTC

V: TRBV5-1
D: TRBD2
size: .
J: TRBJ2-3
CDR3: CASSLVLAGPSDTQYF
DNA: TGCGCCAGCAGCTTGGTTCTAGCGGGACCATCAGATACGCAGTATTTT

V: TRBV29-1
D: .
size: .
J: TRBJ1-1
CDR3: CSVESGHGPNTEAFF
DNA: TGCAGCGTTGAGAGCGGGCATGGGCCGAACACTGAAGCTTTCTTT

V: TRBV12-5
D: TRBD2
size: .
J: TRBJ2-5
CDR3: CASGSPQGGLAGAGETQYF
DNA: TGTGCTAGTGGTTCCCCCCAGGGCGGCCTAGCGGGAGCGGGTGAGACCCAGTACTTC

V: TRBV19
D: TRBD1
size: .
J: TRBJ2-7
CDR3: CASSLPGQGSYEQYF
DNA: TGTGCCAGTAGTCTACCGGGACAGGGGTCCTACGAGCAGTACTTC

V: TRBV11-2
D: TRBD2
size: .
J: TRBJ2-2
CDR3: CASSLDLASGNTGELFF
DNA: TGTGCCAGCAGCTTAGATCTCGCTAGCGGGAACACCGGGGAGCTGTTTTTT

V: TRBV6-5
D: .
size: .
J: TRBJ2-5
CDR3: CASRASGPEETQYF
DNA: TGTGCCAGCAGGGCCTCAGGACCCGAAGAGACCCAGTACTTC

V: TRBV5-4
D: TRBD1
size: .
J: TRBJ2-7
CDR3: CASSPDRGPYEQYF
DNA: TGTGCCAGCAGCCCGGACAGGGGGCCTTACGAGCAGTACTTC

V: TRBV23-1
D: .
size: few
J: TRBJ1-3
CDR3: CASRYQGSCSGNTIYF
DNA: TGCGCCAGCAGGTACCAGGGGTCTTGTAGTGGAAACACCATATATTTT

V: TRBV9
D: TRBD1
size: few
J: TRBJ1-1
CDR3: CASSVGQGVNTEAFF
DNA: TGTGCCAGCAGCGTGGGACAGGGAGTGAACACTGAAGCTTTCTTT

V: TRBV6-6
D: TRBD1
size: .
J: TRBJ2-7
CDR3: CASSSTGQGFSYEQYF
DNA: TGTGCCAGCAGTTCCACGGGACAGGGGTTCTCCTACGAGCAGTACTTC

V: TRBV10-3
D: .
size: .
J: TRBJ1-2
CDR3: CAISEGPIKGVAF
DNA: TGTGCCATCAGTGAGGGTCCTATAAAGGGAGTCGCCTTC

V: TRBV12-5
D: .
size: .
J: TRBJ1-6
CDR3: CASARTENSPLHF
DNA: TGTGCTAGTGCCCGGACGGAAAATTCACCCCTCCACTTT

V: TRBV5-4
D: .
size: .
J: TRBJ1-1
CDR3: CASSSQVLNTEAFF
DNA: TGTGCCAGCAGCTCCCAGGTGTTGAACACTGAAGCTTTCTTT

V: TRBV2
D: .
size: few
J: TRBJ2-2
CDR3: CASSVGLGELFF
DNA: TGTGCCAGCAGTGTAGGGCTAGGGGAGCTGTTTTTT

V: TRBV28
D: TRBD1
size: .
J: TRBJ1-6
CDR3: CASSLGTGGPNSPLHF
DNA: TGTGCCAGCAGTTTGGGGACAGGGGGCCCTAATTCACCCCTCCACTTT

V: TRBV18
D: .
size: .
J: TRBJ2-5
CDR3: CASSSLTETQYF
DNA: TGTGCCAGCTCATCACTCACGGAGACCCAGTACTTC

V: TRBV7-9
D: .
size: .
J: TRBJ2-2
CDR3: CASSPRNTGINTGELFF
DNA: TGTGCCAGCAGCCCCCGGAACACTGGAATCAACACCGGGGAGCTGTTTTTT

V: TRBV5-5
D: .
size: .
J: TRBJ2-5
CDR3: CASSFRGHQETQYF
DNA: TGTGCCAGCAGCTTTCGAGGGCACCAAGAGACCCAGTACTTC

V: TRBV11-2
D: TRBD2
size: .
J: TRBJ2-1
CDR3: CASSFGGAWNEQFF
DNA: TGTGCCAGCAGCTTCGGGGGGGCCTGGAATGAGCAGTTCTTC

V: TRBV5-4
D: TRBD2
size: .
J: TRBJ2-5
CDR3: CASSLLAGARETQYF
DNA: TGTGCCAGCAGCTTGTTAGCGGGGGCGCGGGAGACCCAGTACTTC

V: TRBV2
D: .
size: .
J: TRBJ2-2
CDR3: CASSPDSISGELFF
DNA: TGTGCCAGCAGCCCCGACTCCATTAGTGGGGAGCTGTTTTTT

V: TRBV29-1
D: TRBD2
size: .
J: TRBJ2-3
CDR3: CSVVAGAADTQYF
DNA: TGCAGCGTTGTTGCGGGAGCGGCAGATACGCAGTATTTT

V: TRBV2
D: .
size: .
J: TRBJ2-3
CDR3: CASSLKGDTQYF
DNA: TGTGCCAGCAGTCTCAAAGGAGATACGCAGTATTTT

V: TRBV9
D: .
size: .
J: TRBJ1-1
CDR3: CASSVDLGSSEAFF
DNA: TGTGCCAGCAGCGTAGATCTGGGATCGAGTGAAGCTTTCTTT

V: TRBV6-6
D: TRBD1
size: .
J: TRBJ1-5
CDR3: CASSSTGTGIQPQHF
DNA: TGTGCCAGCAGTTCCACCGGGACAGGGATTCAGCCCCAGCATTTT

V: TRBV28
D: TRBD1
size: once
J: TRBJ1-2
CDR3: CASSFTTGQGLHGYTF
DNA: TGTGCCAGCAGTTTCACCACGGGACAGGGGCTTCATGGCTACACCTTC

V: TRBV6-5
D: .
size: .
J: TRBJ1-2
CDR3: CASKPGPQYGYTF
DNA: TGTGCCAGCAAACCGGGGCCCCAATATGGCTACACCTTC

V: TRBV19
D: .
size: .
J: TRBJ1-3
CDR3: CASFSWGSGNTIYF
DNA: TGTGCCAGTTTCAGCTGGGGCTCTGGAAACACCATATATTTT

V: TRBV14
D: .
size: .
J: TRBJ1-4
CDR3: CASSQGLNEKLFF
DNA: TGTGCCAGCAGCCAGGGTTTAAATGAAAAACTGTTTTTT

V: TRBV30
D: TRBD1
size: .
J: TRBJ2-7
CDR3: CAWSGTGGGYEQYF
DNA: TGTGCCTGGAGTGGGACAGGGGGCGGTTACGAGCAGTACTTC

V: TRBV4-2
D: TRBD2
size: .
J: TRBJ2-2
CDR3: CASSQELPSGGRYTGELFF
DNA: TGTGCCAGCAGCCAAGAGCTGCCTAGCGGGGGGAGGTACACCGGGGAGCTGTTTTTT

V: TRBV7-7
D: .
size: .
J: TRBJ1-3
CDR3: CASSLDWGSGNTIYF
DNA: TGTGCTAGCAGCTTAGACTGGGGCTCTGGAAACACCATATATTTT

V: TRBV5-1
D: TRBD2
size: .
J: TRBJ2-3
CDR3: CASSPRTSVDTQYF
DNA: TGCGCCAGCAGCCCGAGGACTAGCGTAGATACGCAGTATTTT

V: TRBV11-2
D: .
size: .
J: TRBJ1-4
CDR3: CASSSTYPEKLFF
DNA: TGTGCCAGCAGCTCCACTTATCCGGAAAAACTGTTTTTT

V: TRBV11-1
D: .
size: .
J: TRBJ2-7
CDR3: CASSLDPGPSYEQYF
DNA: TGTGCCAGCAGCTTAGACCCGGGACCATCCTACGAGCAGTACTTC